Below, one TCR beta chain is given with its context. Its target is not known. The data were taken from a study of OX40 agonist ivuxolimab in advanced cancers. About the study: Treatment of patients was with ivuxolimab, an agonistic anti-OX40 (CD134) antibody. Of mixed ages from roughly 23 to 85 and averaging approximately 60 years, the group was approximately 80% male. Study conclusions and caveats: The mean number of expanded clones was higher in CD8+ T cells than in CD4+. It was also the case that some nonresponders had low normalized T-cell clonal expansion.

CDR1 is KGHSH and CDR2 is LQKENI in the germline V gene. The CDR3 extends over 15 amino acids. Trimming shortened V by 2 bases and J by 0 bases, and 8 bases separated the two germline ends. Clones were read by immunoSEQ multiplex PCR, and TCRdb kept only the in-frame ones, dropping some. The repertoire consists of over 55,000 clones, with roughly nine tenths occurring once and the leading ten covering 2.2%. The chain has TRBV18 and TRBJ1-3, with D unclear. Material: CD4+ or CD8+ T cells sorted from blood, obtained in a trial of the OX40 agonist ivuxolimab. The source of this sequence is an adult with an advanced solid tumor such as melanoma, head and neck, liver or kidney cancer. CDR3: CASSPETSSGNTIYF. The CDR3 DNA reads as TGTGCCAGCTCACCAGAGACCAGCTCTGGAAACACCATATATTTT.